This TCR beta chain was recovered during a study of blood T cell repertoires in COVID-19. Study context: There were acute and convalescent COVID-19 samples, and they came from the United States, Italy and Spain.

CDR1 and CDR2 from the germline V gene are MNHEY and SVGAGI. V trimming: 10 bases; J trimming: 1 base; junction bases outside the gene matches: 12. The CDR3 is 15 residues long. Only a few counts were recorded for this clone. In the original workflow: It was from reference gene primer amplification that nucleated cell counts were estimated. Using immunoSEQ multiplex PCR, the repertoire was profiled, and TCRdb retains in-frame clones only, with some absent. That table furnishes V, J and clone size, whereas the DNA furnished D and trimming. Among about 24,000 clones listed, approximately 86% were seen once.

The sequenced sample consisted of peripheral blood. This chain joins TRBV6-5 and TRBJ2-7; TRBD2 matches 8 bases. The receptor comes from a man over 45 with active COVID-19. CDR3 nucleotides: TGTGCCACAGACCCGGGGGGGGCTGGATCCTACGAGCAGTACTTC. Translated: CATDPGGAGSYEQYF.